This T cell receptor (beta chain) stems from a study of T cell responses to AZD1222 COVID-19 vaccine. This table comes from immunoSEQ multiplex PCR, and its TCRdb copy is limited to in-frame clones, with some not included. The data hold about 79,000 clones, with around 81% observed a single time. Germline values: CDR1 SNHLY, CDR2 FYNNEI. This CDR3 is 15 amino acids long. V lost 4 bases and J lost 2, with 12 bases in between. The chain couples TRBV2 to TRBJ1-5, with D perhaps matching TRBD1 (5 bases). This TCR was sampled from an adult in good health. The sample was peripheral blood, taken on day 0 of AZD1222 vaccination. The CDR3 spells CASSGERGRNQPQHF. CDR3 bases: TGTGCCAGCAGTGGGGAAAGGGGCCGCAATCAGCCCCAGCATTTT.